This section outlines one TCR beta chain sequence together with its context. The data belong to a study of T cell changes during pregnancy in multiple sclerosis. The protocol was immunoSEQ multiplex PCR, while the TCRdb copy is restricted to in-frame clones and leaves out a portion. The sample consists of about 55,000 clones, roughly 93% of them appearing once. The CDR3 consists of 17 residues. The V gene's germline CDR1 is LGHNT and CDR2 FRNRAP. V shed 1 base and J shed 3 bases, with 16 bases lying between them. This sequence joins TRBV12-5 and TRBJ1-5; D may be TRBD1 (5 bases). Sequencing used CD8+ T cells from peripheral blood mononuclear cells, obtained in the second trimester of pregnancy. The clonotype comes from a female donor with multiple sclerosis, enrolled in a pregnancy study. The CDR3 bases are TGTGCTAGTGGTTTGGCCCCGGTGGGGGGACCCAATCAGCCCCAGCATTTT. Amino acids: CASGLAPVGGPNQPQHF.